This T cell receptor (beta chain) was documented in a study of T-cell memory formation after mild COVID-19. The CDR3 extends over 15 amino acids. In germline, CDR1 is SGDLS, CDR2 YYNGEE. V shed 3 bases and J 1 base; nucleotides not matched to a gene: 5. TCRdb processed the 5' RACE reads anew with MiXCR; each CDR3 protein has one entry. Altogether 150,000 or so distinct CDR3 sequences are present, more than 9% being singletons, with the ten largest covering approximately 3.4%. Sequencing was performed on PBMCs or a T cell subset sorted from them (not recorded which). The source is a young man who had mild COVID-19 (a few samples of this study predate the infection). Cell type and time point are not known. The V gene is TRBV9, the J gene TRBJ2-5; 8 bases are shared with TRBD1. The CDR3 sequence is CASSGPGTGQETQYF. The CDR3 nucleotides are TGTGCCAGCAGCGGACCCGGGACAGGCCAAGAGACCCAGTACTTC. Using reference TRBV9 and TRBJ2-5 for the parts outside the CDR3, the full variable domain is DSGVTQTPKHLITATGQRVTLRCSPRSGDLSVYWYQQSLDQGLQFLIQYYNGEERAKGNILERFSAQQFPDLHSELNLSSLELGDSALYFCASSGPGTGQETQYFGPGTRLLVL.